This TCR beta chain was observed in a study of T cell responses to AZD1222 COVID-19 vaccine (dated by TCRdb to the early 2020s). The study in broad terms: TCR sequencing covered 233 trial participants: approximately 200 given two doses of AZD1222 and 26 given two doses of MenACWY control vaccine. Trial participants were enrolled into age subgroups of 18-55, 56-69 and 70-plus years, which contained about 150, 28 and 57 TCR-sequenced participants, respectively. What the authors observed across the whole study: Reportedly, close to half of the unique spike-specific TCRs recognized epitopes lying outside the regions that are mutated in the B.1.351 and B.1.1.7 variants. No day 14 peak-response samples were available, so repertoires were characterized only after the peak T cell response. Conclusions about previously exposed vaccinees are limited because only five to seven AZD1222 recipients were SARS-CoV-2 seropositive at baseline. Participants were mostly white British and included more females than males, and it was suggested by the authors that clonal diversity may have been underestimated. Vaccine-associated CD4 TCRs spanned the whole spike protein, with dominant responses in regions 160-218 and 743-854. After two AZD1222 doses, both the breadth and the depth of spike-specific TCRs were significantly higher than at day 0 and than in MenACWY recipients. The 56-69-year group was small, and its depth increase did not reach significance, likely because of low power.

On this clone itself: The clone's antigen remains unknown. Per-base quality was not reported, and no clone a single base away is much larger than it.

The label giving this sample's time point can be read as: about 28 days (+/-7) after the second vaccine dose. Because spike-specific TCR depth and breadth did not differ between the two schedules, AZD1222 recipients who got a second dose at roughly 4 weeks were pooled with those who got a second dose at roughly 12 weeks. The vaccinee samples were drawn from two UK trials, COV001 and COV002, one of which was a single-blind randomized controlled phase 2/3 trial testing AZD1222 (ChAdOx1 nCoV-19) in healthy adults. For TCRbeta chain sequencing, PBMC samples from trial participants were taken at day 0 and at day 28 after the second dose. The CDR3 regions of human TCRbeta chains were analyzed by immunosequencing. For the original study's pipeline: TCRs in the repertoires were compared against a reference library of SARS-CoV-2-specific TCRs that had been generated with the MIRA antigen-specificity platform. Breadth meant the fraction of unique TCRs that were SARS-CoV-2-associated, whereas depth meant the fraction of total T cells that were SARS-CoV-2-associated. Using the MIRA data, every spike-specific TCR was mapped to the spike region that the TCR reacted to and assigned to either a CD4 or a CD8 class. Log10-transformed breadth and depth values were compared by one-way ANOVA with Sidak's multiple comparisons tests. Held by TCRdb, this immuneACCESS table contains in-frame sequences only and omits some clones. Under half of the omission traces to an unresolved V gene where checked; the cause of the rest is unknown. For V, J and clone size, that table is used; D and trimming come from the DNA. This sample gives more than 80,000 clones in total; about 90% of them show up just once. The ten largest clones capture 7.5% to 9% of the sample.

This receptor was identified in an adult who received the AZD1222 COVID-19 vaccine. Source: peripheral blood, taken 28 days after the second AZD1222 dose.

The bases read TGTGCCAGCAGTTACACCCTGCGGGGGGGCCTCGAGCAGTACTTC. It translates as CASSYTLRGGLEQYF. The chain uses TRBV6-5 and TRBJ2-7; TRBD2 lines up with 9 middle nucleotides. The germline V gene yields MNHEY for CDR1 and SVGAGI for CDR2. V is trimmed back by 2 bases and J by 6 bases, and the junction contains 8 bases that no gene match accounts for. The CDR3, from cysteine to phenylalanine, totals 15 residues. Kept here is only the CDR3 DNA, which spans 45 bases and is read in frame from base 1.